This note documents a single T cell receptor (beta chain) sequence. Profiled with immunoSEQ multiplex PCR; TCRdb holds only in-frame clones, not every one. This table has about 100,000 clones, about 87% appearing once. The data derive from a study of blood T cell repertoires in COVID-19. For the study at large: PBMCs, B-cell-depleted T cells, or T cells were the source of the cDNA or gDNA that made up the material.

In germline, CDR1 is SEHNR, CDR2 FQNEAQ (reference sequence). The CDR3 extends over 11 amino acids. The V and J ends lost 0 bases and 12 bases respectively, with 6 bases between them. Sequences were obtained from peripheral blood. The clonotype was recovered from a woman aged 25 to 39 with acute or convalescent COVID-19. The chain recombines TRBV7-9 with TRBJ2-1, with D hard to call. The CDR3 DNA sequence: TGTGCCAGCAGCTTAGCCGCAGGGCAGTTCTTC. It encodes CASSLAAGQFF.